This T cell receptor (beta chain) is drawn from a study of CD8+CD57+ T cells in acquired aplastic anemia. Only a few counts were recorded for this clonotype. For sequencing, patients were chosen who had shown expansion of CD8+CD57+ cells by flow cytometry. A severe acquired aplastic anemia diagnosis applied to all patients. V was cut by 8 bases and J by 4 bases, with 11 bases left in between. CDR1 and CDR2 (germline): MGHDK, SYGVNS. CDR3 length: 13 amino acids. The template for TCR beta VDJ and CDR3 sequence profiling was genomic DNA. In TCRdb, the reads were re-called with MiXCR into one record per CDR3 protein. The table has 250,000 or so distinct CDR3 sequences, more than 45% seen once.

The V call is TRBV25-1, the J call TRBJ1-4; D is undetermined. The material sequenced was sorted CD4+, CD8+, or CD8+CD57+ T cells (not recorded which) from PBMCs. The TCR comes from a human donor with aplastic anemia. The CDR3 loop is CASAAGYNEKLFF. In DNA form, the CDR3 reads TGTGCCAGCGCCGCGGGGTATAATGAAAAACTGTTTTTT.